In its sample, the clone carrying this T cell receptor (beta chain) was seen many times. This sample was included in a study of T-cell reconstitution after alpha-beta-depleted transplantation in children. V lost 1 base, J lost 3 bases, and 1 base stayed unmatched. Germline loops: CDR1 SGHTA, CDR2 FQGTGA. This CDR3 spans 15 amino acids. It was with unique molecular identifiers that the TCRbeta library was prepared. TCRdb re-called the PCR reads with MiXCR, one entry per CDR3 protein. The data hold approximately 240,000 distinct CDR3 sequences, with over 9.5% observed a single time. This receptor was obtained from a human donor who donated a stem cell graft to a child with SCID. The V call is TRBV7-3, the J call TRBJ2-3; 10 bases line up with TRBD2. Here the sequenced sample was PBMCs from the stem cell graft donor, taken from the stem cell graft. CDR3 protein: CASSLIAGGTDTQYF. In nucleotides, the CDR3 is TGTGCCAGCAGCTTAATAGCGGGGGGTACAGATACGCAGTATTTT.